This record concerns one T cell receptor (beta chain) sequence. The antigen remains undetermined. The data were obtained in a study of cytomegalovirus exposure and HLA in healthy donors. Study background: Among about 200 million T cells, an earlier analysis found roughly 120 million unique TCR beta sequences.

The PCR used 60 Vbeta and 13 Jbeta primers. Clones were read by immunoSEQ multiplex PCR, and TCRdb kept only the in-frame ones, dropping some. The sample lists over 50,000 clones, approximately 71% seen once, with about 37% in the top ten. Germline V CDR1 and CDR2: SGHTA, FQGNSA. The length of the CDR3 is 15 residues. V shed 4 bases, J shed 0 bases, and the junction held 3 bases outside the gene matches. Study-level results: The listing of roughly 160 TCR beta chains classed them as cytomegalovirus-associated. Researchers reportedly found TCR beta sequences accurately predicted most subjects' HLA-A and HLA-B alleles. TCR beta chain V- and J-gene trimming was linked, in a later analysis, to a missense variant in DCLRE1C.

This chain connects TRBV7-2 to TRBJ2-7, with TRBD2 identical over 10 bases. Specimen: PBMCs. The sequence was obtained from a man aged 40-49 years in good health and CMV-seropositive. In DNA, the CDR3 is TGTGCCAGCAGCTCGGGACTAGCGAGCTCCTACGAGCAGTACTTC. It translates to CASSSGLASSYEQYF.